This T cell receptor (beta chain) was obtained from a study of blood T cell repertoires in COVID-19. For the study at large: Samples representing acute and convalescent COVID-19 were sourced from the United States, Italy and Spain. T cells, B-cell-depleted T cells, or PBMCs supplied cDNA or gDNA.

Only in-frame clones appear in the TCRdb table, and some are missing; sequencing was by immunoSEQ multiplex PCR. The sample lists approximately 61,000 clones; around 86% were seen once. V dropped 5 bases and J dropped 0; count of bases not matched to a gene: 10. CDR1 is MDHEN and CDR2 is SYDVKM in the germline V gene. The length of the CDR3 is 17 residues. This clone was observed a handful of times. V and J are TRBV28 and TRBJ1-3; TRBD1 agrees at 7 bases. Specimen: peripheral blood. This clonotype was sampled from a human donor in a cohort sampled during active COVID-19. CDR3 coding DNA: TGTGCCAGCAGTCCTACTTGGACAGGAACCTCTGGAAACACCATATATTTT. It yields the protein CASSPTWTGTSGNTIYF.